Shown below are 20 T cell receptor beta chains from a single sample sequenced in a study of immune evolution from preneoplasia to lung adenocarcinoma. TCRdb's table, derived via immunoSEQ multiplex PCR, lists solely in-frame clones and lacks some. The data contain more than 10,000 clones, 76% of them singletons. The source material was FFPE normal lung tissue adjacent to the tumor. The source is a person between 55 and 69 years old with lung adenocarcinoma. Some clones in this sample may be carry-over from other donors' samples.

CDR3 amino acids: CASSFVAVGTGDTDTQYF. Here the CDR3 DNA reads TGTGCCAGCAGCTTCGTTGCTGTAGGGACAGGGGACACAGATACGCAGTATTTT. V gene TRBV7-2 combines with J gene TRBJ2-3; 10 positions match TRBD1. The V gene end was trimmed by 3 bases and the J gene end by 2 bases; junction bases not matched to a gene: 11. There are 18 residues in the CDR3. CDR1 and CDR2 (germline): SGHTA, FQGNSA.

J is TRBJ2-7 and V is TRBV15, with no clear D. Germline V CDR1 and CDR2: LNHNV, YYDKDF (reference sequence). Trimming removed 0 bases at V and 1 base at J, with 7 bases between. This CDR3 has 14 amino acids. CDR3: CATSRDLGSYEQYF. The DNA of the CDR3 is TGTGCCACCAGCAGAGATCTGGGTTCCTACGAGCAGTACTTC.

The chain recombines TRBV7-2 with TRBJ1-5; the D gene is possibly TRBD1 (6 bases). The CDR3 consists of 13 residues. Trimming left V 5 bases short and J 3 bases short, with 8 bases between. Germline assignment: CDR1 SGHTA and CDR2 FQGNSA. CDR3 bases: TGTGCCAGCAGCCGGGACACCAATCAGCCCCAGCATTTT. It codes for CASSRDTNQPQHF.

In its sample, this clone ranks as medium-sized (0.01 to 0.1%). The CDR3 loop reads CAASGSIVLNTGELFF. The CDR3 region has the DNA TGTGCCGCTAGCGGGAGTATCGTTTTGAACACCGGGGAGCTGTTTTTT. V usage is TRBV19 and J usage is TRBJ2-2; 10 nucleotides line up with TRBD2. The CDR3 consists of 16 residues. Losses at the gene ends were 11 bases for V and 1 base for J; bases not matched to a gene: 10. Germline loops: CDR1 LNHDA, CDR2 SQIVND (reference sequence).

This clone was counted a few times. This chain joins TRBV9 and TRBJ1-5; D might be TRBD1 (5 bases). The germline V gene encodes CDR1 SGDLS and CDR2 YYNGEE. V was shortened by 3 bases and J by 2 bases, with 9 bases between the two germline ends. The CDR3 runs to 14 residues. In nucleotides, the CDR3 is TGTGCCAGCAGCGGCGGGGCGGGCAATCAGCCCCAGCATTTT. Translated, it gives CASSGGAGNQPQHF.

This clone has only a few counts. V is TRBV11-2 and J is TRBJ2-7; 10 nucleotides align to TRBD1. V lost 6 bases to trimming and J lost 7 bases; unmatched junction nucleotides: 9. Germline V gene lookup returns CDR1 SGHAT and CDR2 FQNNGV. The CDR3 has 14 residues. The CDR3 loop is CASSKPGQGWEQYF. In nucleotides, the CDR3 is TGTGCCAGCAGTAAACCGGGACAGGGGTGGGAGCAGTACTTC. Full variable domain (remainder filled in from reference TRBV11-2 and TRBJ2-7): EAGVAQSPRYKIIEKRQSVAFWCNPISGHATLYWYQQILGQGPKLLIQFQNNGVVDDSQLPKDRFSAERLKGVDSTLKIQPAKLEDSAVYLCASSKPGQGWEQYFGPGTRLTVT.

The chain links TRBV5-1 to TRBJ2-7; 8 bases align to TRBD1. V lost 0 bases to trimming and J lost 1 base; unmatched junction nucleotides: 3. From germline, CDR1 is SGHRS and CDR2 YFSETQ. CDR3 size: 15 residues. CDR3 residues: CASSLGQGISYEQYF. The CDR3 DNA follows: TGCGCCAGCAGCTTGGGACAGGGGATATCCTACGAGCAGTACTTC.

The chain carries TRBV6-6 and TRBJ2-1, with 7 positions matching TRBD2. The CDR3 contains 15 residues. Germline CDR1 MNHNY, CDR2 SVGAGI (reference sequence). V gave up 8 bases and J gave up 9 bases; unmatched junction bases: 16. The CDR3 sequence is CASQPGLSKGPEQFF. The CDR3 DNA reads as TGTGCCAGCCAGCCGGGACTATCGAAGGGCCCTGAGCAGTTCTTC.

This clone is deemed medium-sized (0.01 to 0.1%). The same CDR3 is also encoded by other DNA sequences in this sample. The gene calls are TRBV6-5 and TRBJ1-1; 8 positions match TRBD1. The CDR3 totals 15 residues. Trimming took 5 bases from V and 6 from J; bases not matched to a gene: 11. Germline CDR1 and CDR2: MNHEY and SVGAGI. The CDR3: CASSPEYRGAAEAFF. The DNA of the CDR3 is TGTGCCAGCAGTCCAGAGTACAGGGGGGCTGCTGAAGCTTTCTTT.

V is TRBV5-1 and J is TRBJ1-1; D gene ambiguous. Trimming took 7 bases from V and 7 from J, leaving 20 bases between them. Germline-derived CDR1 and CDR2 are SGHRS and YFSETQ. This CDR3 has 14 residues. The CDR3 bases are TGCGCCAGCTCCGATAGGGCCGGGTTCGATGAAGCTTTCTTT. As protein: CASSDRAGFDEAFF.

This chain joins TRBV11-1 and TRBJ1-1; maybe TRBD1 (6 bases). This CDR3 comprises 12 residues. V was cut by 6 bases and J by 3 bases, with 8 bases left in between. CDR1 is SGHAT, CDR2 FQDESV, per germline (reference sequence). CDR3: CASRQGYTEAFF. For the CDR3, the DNA is TGTGCCAGCAGACAGGGTTACACTGAAGCTTTCTTT.

The gene calls are TRBV2 and TRBJ1-1; TRBD1 is a possible D gene (6 bases). V dropped 8 bases and J dropped 5 bases, with 12 bases sitting between them. The V gene's germline CDR1 is SNHLY and CDR2 FYNNEI. This CDR3 is 12 amino acids long. The CDR3: CASEQGRTEAFF. The CDR3 region has the DNA TGTGCCAGCGAACAGGGAAGGACTGAAGCTTTCTTT.

The chain couples TRBV18 to TRBJ2-7; 7 positions match TRBD1. J was trimmed by 6 bases and V by 3 bases; bases with no gene match: 5. The CDR3 is 13 amino acids. Germline assignment: CDR1 KGHSH and CDR2 LQKENI. The CDR3 DNA follows: TGTGCCAGCTCACCCAAACAGGGGAGCGAGCAGTACTTC. It specifies CASSPKQGSEQYF.

The chain employs TRBV6-5 and TRBJ2-7; D may be TRBD1 (5 bases). Germline lookup yields CDR1 MNHEY and CDR2 SVGAGI. The CDR3 sequence is 13 residues long. V lost 0 bases to trimming and J lost 5 bases, with 8 bases between them. CDR3 nucleotides: TGTGCCAGCAGTTACTCCAGGGATAACGAGCAGTACTTC. Translating gives CASSYSRDNEQYF.

The genes are TRBV29-1 and TRBJ1-1; 8 nucleotides match TRBD1. CDR3 size: 14 residues. J gave up 6 bases and V 6 bases, and 12 bases lay outside the gene matches. CDR1 and CDR2 (germline): SQVTM, ANQGSEA. The CDR3 nucleotides read TGCAGCGTCCGAACAGGGGGTATAATCGCTGAAGCTTTCTTT. It translates to CSVRTGGIIAEAFF. Variable domain in full (rest from reference TRBV29-1 and TRBJ1-1): SAVISQKPSRDICQRGTSLTIQCQVDSQVTMMFWYRQQPGQSLTLIATANQGSEATYESGFVIDKFPISRPNLTFSTLTVSNMSPEDSSIYLCSVRTGGIIAEAFFGQGTRLTVV.

The V and J genes are TRBV5-1 and TRBJ1-1; D is perhaps TRBD1 (5 bases). The V end was cut by 7 bases, the J end by 0 bases, with 22 bases between. The CDR3 is made up of 17 amino acids. Germline lookup yields CDR1 SGHRS and CDR2 YFSETQ. Written as DNA, the CDR3 is TGCGCCAGCGGATACCTCGGGACTCCGAAAATGAACACTGAAGCTTTCTTT. This gives the protein CASGYLGTPKMNTEAFF.

The chain recombines TRBV15 with TRBJ2-7; 9 bases align to TRBD1. The CDR3 runs 14 residues. From germline, CDR1 is LNHNV and CDR2 YYDKDF (reference sequence). V gave up 3 bases and J gave up 3 bases; unmatched junction bases: 3. The DNA for the CDR3 is TGTGCCACCAGCAGGGGGACAGGGAACTACGAGCAGTACTTC. As protein: CATSRGTGNYEQYF. Based on the CDR3 plus reference TRBV15 and TRBJ2-7, the full variable domain is DAMVIQNPRYQVTQFGKPVTLSCSQTLNHNVMYWYQQKSSQAPKLLFHYYDKDFNNEADTPDNFQSRRPNTSFCFLDIRSPGLGDTAMYLCATSRGTGNYEQYFGPGTRLTVT.

The chain links TRBV28 to TRBJ2-3; TRBD2 agrees at 10 bases. The CDR3 covers 15 residues. Germline V gene data show CDR1 as MDHEN and CDR2 as SYDVKM. The J segment lost 8 bases and the V segment lost 4 bases, leaving 9 bases of the junction unmatched. The CDR3 loop reads CASSSLAGDRATQYF. CDR3 nucleotides: TGTGCCAGCAGTTCGCTAGCGGGAGATCGTGCTACGCAGTATTTT.

This clone was counted between two and nine times. This chain connects TRBV2 to TRBJ2-3, with a possible D match to TRBD2 (5 bases). The germline V and J ends were trimmed by 2 bases and 1 base, with 16 bases remaining between them. This CDR3 spans 17 amino acids. Per germline, CDR1 SNHLY and CDR2 FYNNEI. For the CDR3, the DNA is TGTGCCAGCAGTGAACGGGGATTGATTACGGGCACAGATACGCAGTATTTT. It encodes CASSERGLITGTDTQYF.

J is TRBJ2-7 and V is TRBV10-3, with D perhaps matching TRBD2 (6 bases). This CDR3 region has 11 residues. CDR1 and CDR2 (germline): ENHRY, SYGVKD. With 10 bases removed from V and 4 bases from J, the gap between germline ends came to 11 bases. The CDR3 DNA follows: TGTGCCACGGGAGCTGGGTACGAGCAGTACTTC. Translating it yields CATGAGYEQYF.